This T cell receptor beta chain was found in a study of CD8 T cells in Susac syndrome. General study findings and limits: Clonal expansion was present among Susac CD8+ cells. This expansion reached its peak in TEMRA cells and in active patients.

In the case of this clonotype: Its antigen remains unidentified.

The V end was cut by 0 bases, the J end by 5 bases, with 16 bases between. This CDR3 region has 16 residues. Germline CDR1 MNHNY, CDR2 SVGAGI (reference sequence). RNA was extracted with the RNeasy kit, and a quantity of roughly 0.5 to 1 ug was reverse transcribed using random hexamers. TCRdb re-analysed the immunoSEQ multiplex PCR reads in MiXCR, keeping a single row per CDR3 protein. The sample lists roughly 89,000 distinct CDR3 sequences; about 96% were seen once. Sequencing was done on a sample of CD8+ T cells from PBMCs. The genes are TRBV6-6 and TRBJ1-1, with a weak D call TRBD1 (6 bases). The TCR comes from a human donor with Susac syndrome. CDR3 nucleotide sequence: TGTGCCAGCAGTTACTCGGTGACAGGAGGATTAACTGAAGCTTTCTTT. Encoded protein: CASSYSVTGGLTEAFF.